The next 8 T cell receptor beta chains were all read from a single sample in a study of cytomegalovirus exposure and HLA in healthy donors. The primer mix had 60 Vbeta and 13 Jbeta primers. Data came from immunoSEQ multiplex PCR; TCRdb stores just in-frame clones and leaves some out. The sample records 95,000 to 100,000 clones, roughly 78% being singletons. Sequenced: PBMCs. These receptors were taken from a woman between 55 and 75 years old in good health and CMV-seronegative.

This rearrangement joins TRBV5-6 to TRBJ2-7; 7 nucleotides line up with TRBD1. There are 17 residues in the CDR3. V dropped 3 bases and J dropped 4; count of bases not matched to a gene: 16. Germline values: CDR1 SGHDT, CDR2 YYEEEE. CDR3 in DNA: TGTGCCAGCAGCTCGGAATCTGGACAGGACGTCATGTACGAGCAGTACTTC. It is translated as CASSSESGQDVMYEQYF.

The chain combines TRBV28 with TRBJ2-5; 12 bases align to TRBD1. Unmatched junction bases numbered 3, after V lost 3 bases and J lost 4 bases. Germline V gene data show CDR1 as MDHEN and CDR2 as SYDVKM. The CDR3 loop spans 15 amino acids. CDR3 sequence reads: CASSLGTGGRETQYF. Written as DNA, the CDR3 is TGTGCCAGCAGTTTGGGGACAGGGGGCCGAGAGACCCAGTACTTC.

The chain joins TRBV7-2 to TRBJ2-3; 11 bases match TRBD2. The junction had 12 bases not matched to a gene; V was cut back by 5 bases and J by 5 bases. CDR3 size: 17 residues. CDR1 and CDR2 from the germline V gene are SGHTA and FQGNSA. As DNA, the CDR3 is TGTGCCAGCAGCCCAGGACTAGCGGGTCGGCGGGGAGATACGCAGTATTTT. It codes for CASSPGLAGRRGDTQYF.

This chain connects TRBV4-3 to TRBJ2-3; the match to TRBD2 covers 14 bases. Trimming removed 0 bases from V and 4 bases from J; junction bases left unmatched: 3. The CDR3 totals 17 residues. Germline CDR1 reads LGHNA; CDR2 reads YSLEER. Written as DNA, the CDR3 is TGCGCCAGCAGCCAAGAGACTAGCGGGGGGGTTTCAGATACGCAGTATTTT. It translates to CASSQETSGGVSDTQYF.

The chain has TRBV28 and TRBJ1-4, with 9 bases fitting TRBD1. The ends lost 2 bases at V and 3 bases at J; junction bases unmatched: 10. Germline V CDR1 and CDR2: MDHEN, SYDVKM. This CDR3 spans 18 amino acids. The CDR3 spells CASSLLGQGRLANEKLFF. The CDR3 DNA sequence: TGTGCCAGCAGTTTACTGGGACAGGGAAGATTAGCTAATGAAAAACTGTTTTTT. The variable domain in full, with the rest retrieved from reference TRBV28 and TRBJ1-4, is DVKVTQSSRYLVKRTGEKVFLECVQDMDHENMFWYRQDPGLGLRLIYFSYDVKMKEKGDIPEGYSVSREKKERFSLILESASTNQTSMYLCASSLLGQGRLANEKLFFGSGTQLSVL.

V gene TRBV5-6 combines with J gene TRBJ1-2; 7 bases fit TRBD1. J lost 4 bases, V lost 4 bases, and 4 bases had no gene match. The CDR3 runs to 13 residues. The germline V gene encodes CDR1 SGHDT and CDR2 YYEEEE. The CDR3 nucleotides read TGTGCCAGCAGCCCCGGGACAGTCTATGGCTACACCTTC. It specifies CASSPGTVYGYTF.

This chain connects TRBV5-4 to TRBJ2-4, with 8 bases that match TRBD2. Germline-derived CDR1 and CDR2 are SGHNT and YYREEE (reference sequence). The CDR3 is 16 amino acids. The V and J ends lost 0 bases and 0 bases, in that order; junction bases with no gene match: 2. The CDR3 coding sequence is TGTGCCAGCAGCTTGGGAGCGGGAGTAGCCAAAAACATTCAGTACTTC. It translates to CASSLGAGVAKNIQYF. Supplemented by reference TRBV5-4 and TRBJ2-4, the full variable domain reads ETGVTQSPTHLIKTRGQQVTLRCSSQSGHNTVSWYQQALGQGPQFIFQYYREEENGRGNFPPRFSGLQFPNYSSELNVNALELDDSALYLCASSLGAGVAKNIQYFGAGTRLSVL.

The J gene is TRBJ2-7, the V gene TRBV5-1; D is perhaps TRBD2 (5 bases). CDR3 length equals 14 residues. The germline CDR1 and CDR2 sequences are SGHRS and YFSETQ. V was shortened by 0 bases and J by 5 bases, with 12 bases between the two germline ends. CDR3 bases: TGCGCCAGCAGCTTGGTTCCCGGGGATCACGAGCAGTACTTC. Translation gives CASSLVPGDHEQYF.